The clone carrying this T cell receptor beta chain was counted between two and nine times. Its antigen is still unknown. Ophthalmopathy patients showed a Clinical Activity Score of at least 3, NOSPECS grade of at least 4 and duration under 3 months. Pregnant or lactating patients were excluded, as were those with uncontrolled infection or other autoimmune disease. This specimen belongs to a study of T cells in Graves' hyperthyroidism and ophthalmopathy. Points from the study as a whole: Expanded thyroid clonotypes (above 0.001) were mostly also found in blood. Ophthalmopathy cases were set apart from stable hyperthyroidism by a 13 V-J model.

Amplification of TCR beta CDR3 regions was performed using RNA transcripts as template. The TCR CDR3 was amplified in a first-round RT-PCR using the HTBI primer set. TCRdb passed the multiplex PCR reads through MiXCR, listing each CDR3 protein once. The table lists a few hundred thousand distinct CDR3 sequences, roughly 18% of them singletons. This CDR3 contains 16 residues. The V gene's germline CDR1 is SGHVS and CDR2 FQNEAQ. Trimming shortened V by 4 bases and J by 4 bases, and 19 bases separated the two germline ends. The rearrangement joins TRBV7-8 to TRBJ1-2; D not resolved. Sample: blood. The TCR originated in a man aged 50 to 59 with Graves' ophthalmopathy. CDR3 region: CASSSLPPGHPYGYTF. The CDR3 nucleotides read TGTGCCAGCAGCTCACTACCCCCGGGTCACCCCTATGGCTACACCTTC. The whole variable domain, filled in from reference TRBV7-8 and TRBJ1-2, reads GAGVSQSPRYKVAKRGQDVALRCDPISGHVSLFWYQQALGQGPEFLTYFQNEAQLDKSGLPSDRFFAERPEGSVSTLKIQRTQQEDSAVYLCASSSLPPGHPYGYTFGSGTRLTVV.